The 21 T cell receptor beta chains presented below share a single source sample, sequenced in a study of regulatory T cells in long-lasting Graves disease. Arm-PCR with iRepertoire HTBI primers amplified the CDR3 regions for these TCR beta libraries. TCRdb fed the multiplex PCR reads into MiXCR, producing one record per CDR3 protein. Of some 300,000 distinct CDR3 sequences listed, approximately 20% are singletons. Time point here: persistent/refractory GD, antithyroid drugs over 5 years with positive TRAb. PBMCs provided the RNA from which the TCR library was made. The specimen comprised peripheral blood mononuclear cells (PBMCs), sampled when the disease was refractory, from a patient treated with antithyroid drugs. Receptors were obtained from a female donor with Graves disease.

V and J are TRBV6-2 or TRBV6-3 and TRBJ1-2; the match to TRBD1 covers 7 bases. The V gene end was trimmed by 6 bases and the J gene end by 7 bases; junction bases not matched to a gene: 8. Looked up from germline, CDR1 is MNHEY and CDR2 is SVGEGT. This CDR3 spans 13 amino acids. The CDR3 DNA sequence: TGTGCCAGCAGCCAGACAGGGATAGGTGGCTACACCTTC. Its translation: CASSQTGIGGYTF.

This clonotype was observed at least ten times. This sequence joins TRBV20-1 and TRBJ2-7; D uncertain. The V gene lost 2 bases and the J gene lost 1 base, with 9 bases spanning the gap. The CDR3 totals 13 residues. The germline V gene has CDR1 DFQATT and CDR2 SNEGSKA (reference sequence). The CDR3: CSARWPSSYEQYF. The CDR3 DNA reads as TGCAGTGCTAGATGGCCGTCTTCCTACGAGCAGTACTTC.

The sample holds many counts of this clonotype. This chain connects TRBV2 to TRBJ1-5, with a weak D call TRBD1 (6 bases). Germline lookup yields CDR1 SNHLY and CDR2 FYNNEI. Trimming pared 3 bases from V and 4 bases from J, leaving 16 bases between. This CDR3 has 16 residues. As DNA, the CDR3 is TGTGCCAGCAGTGACAGGGGCGGAGGGTCGAATCAGCCCCAGCATTTT. Translated: CASSDRGGGSNQPQHF. Variable domain in full (rest from reference TRBV2 and TRBJ1-5): EPEVTQTPSHQVTQMGQEVILRCVPISNHLYFYWYRQILGQKVEFLVSFYNNEISEKSEIFDDQFSVERPDGSNFTLKIRSTKLEDSAMYFCASSDRGGGSNQPQHFGDGTRLSIL.

This clonotype was seen many times. V and J are TRBV28 and TRBJ1-5; 9 bases match TRBD1. The CDR3 length is 13 residues. The germline V gene encodes CDR1 MDHEN and CDR2 SYDVKM. V was clipped by 6 bases and J by 7 bases; unmatched bases: 4. CDR3 amino acids: CASRWDREQPQHF. In DNA form, the CDR3 reads TGTGCCAGCAGATGGGACAGGGAACAGCCCCAGCATTTT.

This clonotype was picked up a small number of times. The chain couples TRBV10-3 to TRBJ2-7, with 7 bases identical to TRBD2. The germline V gene encodes CDR1 ENHRY and CDR2 SYGVKD. This CDR3 is 13 amino acids long. J gave up 7 bases and V 7 bases, and 10 bases lay outside the gene matches. The CDR3 nucleotides read TGTGCCATCACGCCCGGACTAGGAGCGGAGCAGTACTTC. This sequence encodes CAITPGLGAEQYF.

This clonotype came up a few times. V usage is TRBV9 and J usage is TRBJ1-1; no clear D gene. Germline lookup yields CDR1 SGDLS and CDR2 YYNGEE. The V and J ends lost 2 bases and 7 bases respectively, with 15 bases between them. The length of the CDR3 is 14 residues. In DNA, the CDR3 is TGTGCCAGCAGCGTGGGTCCAAGGAGCGATGAAGCTTTCTTT. This codes for CASSVGPRSDEAFF.

The chain has TRBV6-5 and TRBJ2-7; no definite D call. CDR1 is MNHEY and CDR2 is SVGAGI in the germline V gene. The CDR3 has 15 residues. V lost 1 base to trimming and J lost 0 bases, with 10 bases between them. CDR3 DNA sequence: TGTGCCAGCAGTTACTGGGCAGGTTTCTCCTACGAGCAGTACTTC. This encodes CASSYWAGFSYEQYF.

In its sample, this clonotype was seen many times. This chain joins TRBV28 and TRBJ2-2; 7 bases are shared with TRBD1. The CDR3 covers 13 residues. V gave up 8 bases and J gave up 3 bases; unmatched junction bases: 3. Per germline, CDR1 MDHEN and CDR2 SYDVKM. The CDR3, as DNA: TGTGCCAGCCACAGGGGAGACACCGGGGAGCTGTTTTTT. Amino acid sequence: CASHRGDTGELFF.

This clonotype was observed a single time. The chain employs TRBV7-2 and TRBJ2-6, with D possibly TRBD2 on 7 matching bases. Trimming left V 4 bases short and J 0 bases short, with 13 bases between. This CDR3 has 17 amino acids. Per the germline V gene, CDR1 is SGHTA and CDR2 is FQGNSA. CDR3 sequence reads: CASSSRGGLSGANVLTF. CDR3 coding DNA: TGTGCCAGCAGCTCTAGGGGGGGACTCTCTGGGGCCAACGTCCTGACTTTC.

This clonotype came up many times. This rearrangement joins TRBV28 to TRBJ1-2, with unresolved D. Germline-derived CDR1 and CDR2 are MDHEN and SYDVKM. The V end was cut by 7 bases, the J end by 0 bases, with 18 bases between. The CDR3 is made up of 16 amino acids. The CDR3, as DNA: TGTGCCAGCACCGCCTCGGGCCAGCGACCTAACTATGGCTACACCTTC. The encoded protein is CASTASGQRPNYGYTF.

This clonotype was seen many times. The rearrangement links TRBV28 to TRBJ2-7; unclear D gene. V dropped 4 bases and J dropped 3 bases, with 10 bases sitting between them. Germline-derived CDR1 and CDR2 are MDHEN and SYDVKM. This CDR3 comprises 13 residues. In DNA, the CDR3 is TGTGCCAGCAGTTCGCCTGTACTCTACGAGCAGTACTTC. Amino acid sequence: CASSSPVLYEQYF.

The chain links TRBV29-1 to TRBJ1-1, with TRBD1 matching over 9 bases. J was trimmed by 3 bases and V by 4 bases; bases with no gene match: 9. This CDR3 has 15 residues. Per the germline V gene, CDR1 is SQVTM and CDR2 is ANQGSEA. The CDR3 loop is CSVVRDRDVDTEAFF. The DNA for the CDR3 is TGCAGCGTTGTCCGGGACAGGGACGTCGACACTGAAGCTTTCTTT.

This clonotype was observed a few times. The chain joins TRBV30 to TRBJ1-2; no firm D call. Trimming left V 0 bases short and J 4 bases short, with 6 bases between. CDR1 is GTSNPN, CDR2 SVGIG, per germline (reference sequence). The CDR3 spans 12 residues. The CDR3 nucleotides are TGTGCCTGGAGTGTACGGGCCTATGGCTACACCTTC. Translation: CAWSVRAYGYTF.

This clonotype was seen only a few times. The chain is built from TRBV28 and TRBJ2-7; TRBD1 might be the D (6 bases). Germline assignment: CDR1 MDHEN and CDR2 SYDVKM. The ends were cut back, 5 bases at V and 0 bases at J, with 17 bases in the middle. This CDR3 has 16 amino acids. In DNA, the CDR3 is TGTGCCAGCAGTATTACCGGGACACATAGCTCCTACGAGCAGTACTTC. As protein: CASSITGTHSSYEQYF.

This clonotype was counted between two and nine times. This chain connects TRBV11-2 to TRBJ2-1, with 11 bases aligning to TRBD1. Germline V gene data show CDR1 as SGHAT and CDR2 as FQNNGV. Unmatched junction bases numbered 10, after V lost 5 bases and J lost 7 bases. The CDR3 length is 16 residues. In DNA form, the CDR3 reads TGTGCCAGCAGCGACCACGGGACAGGGGGGAGAAATGAGCAGTTCTTC. It is translated as CASSDHGTGGRNEQFF.

This clonotype was counted at least ten times. The chain recombines TRBV12-3 or TRBV12-4 with TRBJ2-7, with 7 bases identical to TRBD1. After removal of 6 bases from V and 2 bases from J, the junction contained 7 bases not matched to a gene. The CDR3 loop spans 14 amino acids. CDR3 nucleotides: TGTGCCAGCAGGGCCGGGACAGAGACCTACGAGCAGTACTTC. Translating it yields CASRAGTETYEQYF.

This clonotype was picked up a small number of times. J is TRBJ2-2 and V is TRBV27, with 8 bases fitting TRBD2. Germline lookup yields CDR1 MNHEY and CDR2 SMNVEV (reference sequence). Trimming at V came to 6 bases and at J to 3 bases, leaving 6 bases not matched to a gene. The CDR3 runs 15 residues. CDR3 region: CASRLRGDDTGELFF. CDR3 bases: TGTGCCAGCAGATTGCGGGGGGACGACACCGGGGAGCTGTTTTTT.

This clonotype came up a few times. The chain has TRBV19 and TRBJ1-1; tentatively, D is TRBD1 (6 bases). This CDR3 has 13 amino acids. Germline-derived CDR1 and CDR2 are LNHDA and SQIVND (reference sequence). V lost 7 bases and J 7 bases, leaving 16 bases between the germline ends. DNA for the CDR3: TGTGCCAGTAACGAACAGGGAAGAGGTGAAGCTTTCTTT. Amino acid sequence: CASNEQGRGEAFF.

This clonotype was counted a few times. The genes are TRBV2 and TRBJ2-3; the D is unclear. The CDR3 length is 12 residues. Germline V gives CDR1 SNHLY, CDR2 FYNNEI. The ends were cut back, 11 bases at V and 2 bases at J, with 11 bases in the middle. CDR3 nucleotides: TGTGCCTCGGTAGGAATCACAGATACGCAGTATTTT. It encodes CASVGITDTQYF.

The V gene is TRBV29-1, the J gene TRBJ2-5; no firm D call. Germline V gene data show CDR1 as SQVTM and CDR2 as ANQGSEA. The CDR3 loop spans 14 amino acids. V was shortened by 6 bases and J by 5 bases, with 19 bases between the two germline ends. The DNA for the CDR3 is TGCAGCGTGGCCCTTTCGTTCGGTATTGAGACCCAGTACTTC. Translated: CSVALSFGIETQYF.

The table lists this clonotype with a few counts. The CDR3 nucleotides are TGTGCCATCAGTGGGTTGGAGACCGGGGAGCTGTTTTTT. This encodes CAISGLETGELFF. J is TRBJ2-2 and V is TRBV10-3; D not resolved. V was shortened by 4 bases and J by 5 bases, with 8 bases between the two germline ends. The CDR3 is 13 amino acids. Looked up from germline, CDR1 is ENHRY and CDR2 is SYGVKD.